This T cell receptor (beta chain) was retrieved from a study of T-cell memory formation after mild COVID-19. Overall study findings and caveats: Specificity for SARS-CoV-2 was not confirmed among the second-wave clones peaking on day 37. Clones that shrank (day 15 to 85) were balanced CD4/CD8, whereas later expanders leaned CD4+. Of the contracting clones, CD4+ ones lay mainly in CM and EM, and CD8+ ones in EMRA.

Employing constant-segment primers, 5'RACE generated TCR alpha and TCR beta cDNA libraries bearing sample barcodes and UMIs. MiXCR, applied by TCRdb to the 5' RACE reads, yields one record per CDR3 protein. This sample has 280,000 or so distinct CDR3 sequences, with 8% to 9% found just once. V dropped 6 bases and J dropped 4; count of bases not matched to a gene: 7. The CDR3 spans 15 residues. Germline-derived CDR1 and CDR2 are SEHNR and FQNEAQ (reference sequence). In regard to this clonotype: Its antigen is not known.

The TCR sequence derives from a man aged 18-30 years who had mild COVID-19 (a few samples of this study predate the infection). Cell type and time point are not known. The sequenced sample consisted of PBMCs or a T cell subset sorted from them (not recorded which). The chain recombines TRBV7-9 with TRBJ2-5, with TRBD2 identical over 11 bases. Here the CDR3 reads CASRRLAGIGETQYF. The CDR3 DNA follows: TGTGCCAGCAGGCGACTAGCGGGGATCGGAGAGACCCAGTACTTC.